This T cell receptor beta chain was obtained from a study of T cells after yellow fever vaccination. In its sample, this clonotype was seen many times. By 5'RACE template switching, TCR cDNA was produced, with a universal primer site and UMIs added in the process. MiXCR, applied by TCRdb to the 5' RACE reads, yields one record per CDR3 protein. This table holds a few hundred thousand distinct CDR3 sequences, roughly 8% found once. Germline values: CDR1 LGHDT, CDR2 YNNKEL (reference sequence). V lost 2 bases, J lost 1 base, and 8 bases lay in between. This CDR3 has 15 amino acids. This sequence was found in a man aged 18 to 29 who received the YFV17D yellow fever vaccine. The sample consisted of PBMCs, taken approximately 47 days after the first yellow fever vaccination. The J gene is TRBJ2-2, the V gene TRBV3-1; possibly TRBD1 or TRBD2 for D (5 bases each). CDR3 bases: TGTGCCAGCAGCCAATGGGACGGGAACACCGGGGAGCTGTTTTTT. Amino acid sequence: CASSQWDGNTGELFF.